This TCR beta chain was captured in a study of Graves' ophthalmopathy and Graves' hyperthyroidism. Investigators amplified TCR beta CDR3 regions from RNA transcripts. The library came from an HTBI-primed first-round RT-PCR and a second-round multiplex PCR. One entry per CDR3 protein, called by TCRdb with MiXCR from the multiplex PCR reads. The sample has more than 1,000,000 distinct CDR3 sequences, less than 45% seen once; the top ten hold 11%. There are many counts of this clonotype. Trimming stripped 4 bases from V and 5 bases from J, with 8 bases between. Germline CDR1 is SQVTM and CDR2 is ANQGSEA. The CDR3 consists of 11 residues.

The gene calls are TRBV29-1 and TRBJ2-5; D is ambiguous. Material: peripheral blood or thyroid tissue (not recorded which). The sequence came from an adult man with Graves' hyperthyroidism. This chain's CDR3 is CSVGPAETQYF. The CDR3 region has the DNA TGCAGCGTTGGTCCGGCCGAGACCCAGTACTTC.